This T cell receptor (beta chain) derives from a study of cytotoxic CD8 clonotypes in ibrutinib-treated CLL (dated by TCRdb to the early 2020s). Study-wide context: The cohort included some 14 treatment-naive and some twelve relapsed/refractory patients; 17 to 18 were IGHV unmutated. Samples averaged roughly 280,000 productive templates and around 91,000 productive rearrangements. Every sample from remission and from progressive disease was obtained while the patients were still on ibrutinib. Cryopreserved peripheral blood mononuclear cells were obtained prior to treatment, at the time of response, and at either disease progression or sustained remission. Samples at response were collected after a median of 12 months of treatment, with a range of roughly 6 to 36 months. Longitudinal samples were obtainable from about 30% of the 86 participants in the trial. Partial responses were observed in approximately 24 patients and complete responses in 2; after a median follow-up of roughly 72 months, remission was maintained in roughly 15 patients and progression was observed in some twelve. Overall results and qualifications from the work: Baseline clonality was found to be higher than that of age-matched healthy donors and was strongly correlated with circulating CD8+ T-cell counts. Public clonotypes were found to be uncommon and were observed to contract or remain stable during treatment; the increase in clonality was shown to reflect expansion of private clonotypes at ibrutinib response. Lymph node repertoires were not examined, and the timing of sampling was not matched between patients in sustained remission and those whose disease progressed. An increase in clonality was observed at ibrutinib response, with clonality remaining stable during sustained remission and falling back toward baseline at progression.

The germline V gene supplies CDR1 SGHRS and CDR2 YFSETQ. The CDR3 runs 15 amino acids, cysteine and phenylalanine included. Solely the CDR3 DNA is kept, with 45 bases framed from the first base. After removal of 5 bases from V and 4 bases from J, the junction retains 8 bases not matched to a gene. Read against the paper, the sample's time point label means: approximately 11 months on ibrutinib. For TCR beta library preparation, about 2 micrograms of genomic DNA was extracted from cryopreserved PBMCs. High-throughput TCR beta sequencing was performed on longitudinal blood samples from CLL patients receiving ibrutinib monotherapy. Patients were enrolled in a phase 2 open-label single-center ibrutinib monotherapy trial. Each clonotype received, on average, 10x coverage in deep resolution sequencing performed on a MiSeq, where the target depth lay between 1 in 1 million and 1 in 200,000 T cells. The immunoSEQ hsTCRB Kit was used to generate the TCR beta libraries. Concerning the study's data processing: ImmunoSEQ Data Assistant and ImmunoSEQ Analyzer were used for data analysis, and V, D and J genes were assigned according to IMGT definitions. Clonality was computed as one minus normalized Shannon entropy of productive rearrangement frequencies, ranging from 0 to 1. Only overrepresented clonotypes making up at least 0.05% of the repertoire of each patient were included in the public clonotype analysis. Some 12 age-matched healthy donor repertoires from immuneACCESS served as clonality controls. Entries here come from immuneACCESS through TCRdb and include only in-frame sequences with V and J called. Some clones fail to appear in such tables; in the studies checked, an unresolved V gene covers under half of the shortfall, and the cause of the remainder is unknown. V, J and clone size are those of that table, while D and trimming were read from the DNA. The sample yields just over 200,000 clones; about three quarters were counted once. The top ten clones comprise approximately 6% of the sample.

Turning to this clone: The antigen it recognizes is unknown. No qualities accompany the bases; no much larger clone lies one base away.

Sequencing used PBMCs, obtained after 12 months of ibrutinib treatment. This receptor chain uses TRBV5-1 and TRBJ1-4, with 7 junctional bases fitting TRBD1. The TCR sequence derives from a human donor with chronic lymphocytic leukemia. The DNA sequence is given as TGCGCCAGCAGTCTAGCGGGGACAGTTAATGAAAAACTGTTTTTT. It specifies CASSLAGTVNEKLFF. With the portions outside the CDR3 filled from the reference TRBV5-1 and TRBJ1-4 genes, the complete variable region becomes KAGVTQTPRYLIKTRGQQVTLSCSPISGHRSVSWYQQTPGQGLQFLFEYFSETQRNKGNFPGRFSGRQFSNSRSEMNVSTLELGDSALYLCASSLAGTVNEKLFFGSGTQLSVL.